The entry that follows covers one T cell receptor beta chain sequence. Antigen specificity is unknown. This sample was taken from a study of OX40 agonist ivuxolimab in advanced cancers. The overall study: People in dose escalation had one of these cancers: hepatocellular carcinoma, melanoma, renal cell or head and neck cancer. Males comprised around four fifths of the group, whose mean age was approximately 60 years (range 23 to 79). Findings and limits, study-wide: On average, CD8+ T cells showed a greater number of expanded clones than CD4+. Normalized expansion of T-cell clones was also low for some nonresponders.

Germline loops: CDR1 MNHNS, CDR2 SASEGT. V lost 6 bases, J lost 6 bases, and 12 bases lay in between. The CDR3 length is 12 residues. The repertoire was sequenced with immunoSEQ multiplex PCR; TCRdb's copy has only in-frame clones and lacks some. The sample contains tens of thousands of clones, about 88% of which appear only once. The J gene is TRBJ2-7, the V gene TRBV6-1, with D possibly being TRBD1 or TRBD2 (5 bases each). The sample here was CD4+ or CD8+ T cells sorted from blood, taken in a trial of the OX40 agonist ivuxolimab. The sequence was obtained from an adult with an advanced solid tumor such as melanoma, head and neck, liver or kidney cancer. CDR3 in DNA: TGTGCCAGCAGGGGGTGGGGGACCGAGCAGTACTTC. Protein product: CASRGWGTEQYF.